This entry lists 10 T cell receptor beta chains sequenced from one sample in a study of long-term antiretroviral therapy in people with HIV. At survey level, the immunoSEQ assay was run in its v3.0 version. The table came from immunoSEQ multiplex PCR; TCRdb's copy has only in-frame clones and leaves some out. The profile shows fewer than 10,000 clones, roughly 84% of them singletons. The source material was unsorted PBMCs, sampled 0.3 years before starting antiretroviral therapy. The source is a man aged 25 to 40 with HIV.

The CDR3 nucleotides are TGTGCCAGCAGTGAGTGGAGCGGGGGCGGGGAGCTGTTTTTT. It codes for CASSEWSGGGELFF. V usage is TRBV2 and J usage is TRBJ2-2, with TRBD2 matching over 8 bases. V shed 3 bases, J shed 7 bases, and the junction held 4 bases outside the gene matches. The CDR3 runs 14 residues. CDR1 and CDR2 from the germline V gene are SNHLY and FYNNEI.

This clone was seen only a few times. This chain links TRBV19 with TRBJ2-1; D is perhaps TRBD1 or TRBD2 (5 bases each). V was clipped by 5 bases and J by 12 bases, with 17 bases between them. The CDR3 length is 13 residues. The germline V gene encodes CDR1 LNHDA and CDR2 SQIVND (reference sequence). In nucleotides, the CDR3 is TGTGCCAGTAGTTTCGGACTGAATGGGGGGCAGTTCTTC. This encodes CASSFGLNGGQFF.

The gene calls are TRBV6-5 and TRBJ2-1; 11 nucleotides line up with TRBD2. This CDR3 has 15 residues. Germline-derived CDR1 and CDR2 are MNHEY and SVGAGI. J was trimmed by 4 bases and V by 7 bases; bases with no gene match: 6. The CDR3 loop is CASTTLAGVYNEQFF. CDR3 nucleotide sequence: TGTGCCAGCACTACACTAGCGGGGGTTTACAATGAGCAGTTCTTC.

This clone came up once. The chain has TRBV14 and TRBJ2-1, with TRBD2 identical over 14 bases. The germline V gene encodes CDR1 SGHDN and CDR2 FVKESK. CDR3 length: 23 residues. V dropped 1 base and J dropped 0; count of bases not matched to a gene: 17. DNA of the CDR3: TGTGCCAGCAGCCAAGGACGAGGCATCCGTCCCGGGACTAGCGGGGGCTCCTACAATGAGCAGTTCTTC. It encodes CASSQGRGIRPGTSGGSYNEQFF.

The rearrangement uses TRBV4-3 and TRBJ2-7; 8 positions match TRBD1. After removal of 0 bases from V and 4 bases from J, the junction contained 5 bases not matched to a gene. The CDR3 runs to 15 residues. The germline gives CDR1 LGHNA, CDR2 YSLEER. CDR3 coding DNA: TGCGCCAGCAGCCAAGACCGACAGGGGCCGTACGAGCAGTACTTC. It is translated as CASSQDRQGPYEQYF.

This chain joins TRBV4-3 and TRBJ1-5; D is uncertain. This CDR3 region has 15 residues. From germline, CDR1 is LGHNA and CDR2 YSLEER. V dropped 0 bases and J dropped 1 base, with 7 bases sitting between them. As DNA, the CDR3 is TGCGCCAGCAGCCAAGAGCCGGACAGCAATCAGCCCCAGCATTTT. Translated: CASSQEPDSNQPQHF.

This chain links TRBV20-1 with TRBJ2-5, with TRBD2 as a possible D gene (6 bases). CDR3 length equals 11 residues. Germline V gives CDR1 DFQATT, CDR2 SNEGSKA (reference sequence). CDR3 in DNA: TGCAGGAGGGCGGGGCAAGAGACCCAGTACTTC. Protein: CRRAGQETQYF.

This sequence joins TRBV4-2 and TRBJ1-2; D not certain. The CDR3 covers 13 residues. From germline, CDR1 is LGHNA and CDR2 YNFKEQ. V shed 2 bases and J shed 3 bases, with 7 bases lying between them. The CDR3 nucleotides are TGTGCCAGCAGCCAAAGAACAGACTATGGCTACACCTTC. Translating gives CASSQRTDYGYTF.

V is TRBV7-9 and J is TRBJ2-7, with TRBD2 matching over 9 bases. The CDR3 runs to 18 residues. Germline values: CDR1 SEHNR, CDR2 FQNEAQ (reference sequence). With V trimmed by 1 base and J by 3 bases, 13 bases remained unmatched. The DNA of the CDR3 is TGTGCCAGCAGCTTAGTGGTCCTAGCTAGCGGGGCCCACTACGAGCAGTACTTC. Translating it yields CASSLVVLASGAHYEQYF. Full variable domain (remainder filled in from reference TRBV7-9 and TRBJ2-7): DTGVSQNPRHKITKRGQNVTFRCDPISEHNRLYWYRQTLGQGPEFLTYFQNEAQLEKSRLLSDRFSAERPKGSFSTLEIQRTEQGDSAMYLCASSLVVLASGAHYEQYFGPGTRLTVT.

The rearrangement uses TRBV7-2 and TRBJ1-2, with D hard to call. Germline values: CDR1 SGHTA, CDR2 FQGNSA. The CDR3 runs to 14 residues. V lost 1 base, J lost 4 bases, and 10 bases lay in between. DNA for the CDR3: TGTGCCAGCAGCTTAGGTGGTCCCTTCTATGGCTACACCTTC. The encoded protein is CASSLGGPFYGYTF.